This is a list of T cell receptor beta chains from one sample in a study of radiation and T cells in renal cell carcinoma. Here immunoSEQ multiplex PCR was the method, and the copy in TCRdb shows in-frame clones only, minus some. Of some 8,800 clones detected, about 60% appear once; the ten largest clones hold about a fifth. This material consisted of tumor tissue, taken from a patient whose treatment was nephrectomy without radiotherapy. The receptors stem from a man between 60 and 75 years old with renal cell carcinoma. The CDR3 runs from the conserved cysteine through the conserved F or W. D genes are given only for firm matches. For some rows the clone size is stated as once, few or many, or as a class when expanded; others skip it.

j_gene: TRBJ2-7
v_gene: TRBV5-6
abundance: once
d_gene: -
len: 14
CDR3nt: TGTGCCAGCAGCTTGGTGGGGGTCCCCTACGAGCAGTACTTC
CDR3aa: CASSLVGVPYEQYF

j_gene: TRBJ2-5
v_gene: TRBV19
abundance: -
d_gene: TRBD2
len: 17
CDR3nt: TGTGCCAGTAGTCCCCTGGGACTAGCGGGAGATGAAGAGACCCAGTACTTC
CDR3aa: CASSPLGLAGDEETQYF

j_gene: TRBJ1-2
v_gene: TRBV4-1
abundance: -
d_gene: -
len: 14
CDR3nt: TGCGCCAGCAGCCAAGTGGCCCCAGGGGATGGCTACACCTTC
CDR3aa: CASSQVAPGDGYTF

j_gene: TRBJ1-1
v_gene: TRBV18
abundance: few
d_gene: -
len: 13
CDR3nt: TGTGCCAGCTCACCGGATCAGGACACTGAAGCTTTCTTT
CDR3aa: CASSPDQDTEAFF

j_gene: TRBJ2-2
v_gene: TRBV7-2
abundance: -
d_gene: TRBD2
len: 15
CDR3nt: TGTGCCAGCAGCTTCCTAGCGGGGCGCACCGGGGAGCTGTTTTTT
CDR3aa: CASSFLAGRTGELFF

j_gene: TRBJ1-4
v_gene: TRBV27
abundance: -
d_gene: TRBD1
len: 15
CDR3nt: TGTGCCAGCTCAGTTCGACGACAGGGAGGTGAAAAACTGTTTTTT
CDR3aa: CASSVRRQGGEKLFF

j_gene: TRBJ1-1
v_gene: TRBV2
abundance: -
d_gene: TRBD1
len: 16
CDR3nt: TGTGCCAGCAGTCCTGGGGGGACAGGGGGCGCCCCGGAAGCTTTCTTT
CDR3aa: CASSPGGTGGAPEAFF

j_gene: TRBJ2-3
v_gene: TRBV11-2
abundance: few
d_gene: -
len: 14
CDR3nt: TGTGCCAGCAGCTTAGGTAGAGGCACAGATACGCAGTATTTT
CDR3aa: CASSLGRGTDTQYF

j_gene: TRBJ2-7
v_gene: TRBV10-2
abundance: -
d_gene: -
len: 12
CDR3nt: TGCGCCAGCAGTACCAGGGACGGAGAGCAGTACTTC
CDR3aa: CASSTRDGEQYF

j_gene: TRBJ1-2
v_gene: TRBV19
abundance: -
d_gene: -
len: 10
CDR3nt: TGTGCCAGTAAGGGCTATGGCTACACCTTC
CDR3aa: CASKGYGYTF

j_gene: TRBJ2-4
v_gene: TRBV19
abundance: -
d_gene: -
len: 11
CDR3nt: TGTGCCAGTAGTATTGGGAACATTCAGTACTTC
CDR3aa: CASSIGNIQYF

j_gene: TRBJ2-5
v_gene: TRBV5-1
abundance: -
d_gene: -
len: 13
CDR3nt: TGCGCCAGCAGCTTGGGACCTCAAGAGACCCAGTACTTC
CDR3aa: CASSLGPQETQYF

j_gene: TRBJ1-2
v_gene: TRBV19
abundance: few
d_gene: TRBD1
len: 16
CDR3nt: TGTGCCAGTAGACCTCCAGACAGGGGGAGGAACTATGGCTACACCTTC
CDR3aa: CASRPPDRGRNYGYTF

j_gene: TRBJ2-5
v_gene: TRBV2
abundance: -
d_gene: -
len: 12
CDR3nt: TGTGCCAGCAGTGCACTGCAAGAGACCCAGTACTTC
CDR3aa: CASSALQETQYF

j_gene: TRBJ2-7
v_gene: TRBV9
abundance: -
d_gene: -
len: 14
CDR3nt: TGTGCCAGCAGCGTAGGAAGGGGCAGCTACGAGCAGTACTTC
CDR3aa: CASSVGRGSYEQYF

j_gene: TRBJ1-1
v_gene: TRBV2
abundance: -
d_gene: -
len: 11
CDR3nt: TGTGCCACCCGGAAGGAGACTGAAGCTTTCTTT
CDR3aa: CATRKETEAFF

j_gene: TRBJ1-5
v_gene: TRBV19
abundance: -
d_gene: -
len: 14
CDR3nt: TGTGCCAGTAGTATTAGGGAGTTCTATCAGCCCCAGCATTTT
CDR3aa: CASSIREFYQPQHF

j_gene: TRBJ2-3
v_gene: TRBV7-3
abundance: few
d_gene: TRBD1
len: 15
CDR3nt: TGTGCCAGCAGCTTGGGACAGGGGGTATCAGATACGCAGTATTTT
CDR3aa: CASSLGQGVSDTQYF

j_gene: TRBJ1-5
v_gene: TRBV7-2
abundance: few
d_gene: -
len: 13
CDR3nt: TGTGCCAGCAGCTTAGCCGTATATCAGCCCCAGCATTTT
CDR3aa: CASSLAVYQPQHF

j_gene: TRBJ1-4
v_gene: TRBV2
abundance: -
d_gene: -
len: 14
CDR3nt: TGTGCCAGCAGTGAGTTAACTCTGCAATCTGGGGTGTTTTTT
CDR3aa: CASSELTLQSGVFF

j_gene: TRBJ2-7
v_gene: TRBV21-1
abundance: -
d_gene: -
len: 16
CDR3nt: TGTGCCAGGACTAAAAGCTCAAGGGACAGATCCTACGAGCAGTACTTC
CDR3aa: CARTKSSRDRSYEQYF

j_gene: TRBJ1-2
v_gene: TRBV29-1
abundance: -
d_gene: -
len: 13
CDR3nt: TGCAGCGTCCAACAGGACACTAACTATGGCTACACCTTC
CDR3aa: CSVQQDTNYGYTF

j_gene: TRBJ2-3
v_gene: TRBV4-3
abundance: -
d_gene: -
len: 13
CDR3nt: TGCGCCAGCAGCGGGACCTTCACAGATACGCAGTATTTT
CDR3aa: CASSGTFTDTQYF

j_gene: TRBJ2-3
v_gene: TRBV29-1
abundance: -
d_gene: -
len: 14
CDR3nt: TGCAGCGTTGAAAAGGATGATAACACAGATACGCAGTATTTT
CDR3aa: CSVEKDDNTDTQYF

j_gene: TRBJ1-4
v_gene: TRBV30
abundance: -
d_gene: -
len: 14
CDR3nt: TGTGCCTGGAGTTTGACATCTATTAATGAAAAACTGTTTTTT
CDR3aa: CAWSLTSINEKLFF

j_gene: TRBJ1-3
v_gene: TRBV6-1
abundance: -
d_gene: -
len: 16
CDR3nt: TGTGCCAGCAGTGAAGCAGGCTGGGGAAATGGAAACACCATATATTTT
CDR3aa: CASSEAGWGNGNTIYF

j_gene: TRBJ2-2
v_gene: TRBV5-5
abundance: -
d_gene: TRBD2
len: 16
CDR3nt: TGTGCCAGCAGCCTTGCGGGGGGGCAGAAAACCGGGGAGCTGTTTTTT
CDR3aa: CASSLAGGQKTGELFF

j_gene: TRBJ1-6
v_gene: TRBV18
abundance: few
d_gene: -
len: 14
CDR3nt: TGTGCCAGCTCATCCGGGGTGCATAATTCACCCCTCCACTTT
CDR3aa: CASSSGVHNSPLHF

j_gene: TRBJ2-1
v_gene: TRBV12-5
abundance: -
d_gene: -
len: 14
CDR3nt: TGTGCTAGTGGTTTGGTATCCGGGTTCAATGAGCAGTTCTTC
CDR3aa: CASGLVSGFNEQFF

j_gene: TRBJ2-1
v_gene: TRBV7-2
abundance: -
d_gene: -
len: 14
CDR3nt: TGTGCCAGCAGCCGAGGTGGGGCTAATAATGAGCAGTTCTTC
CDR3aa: CASSRGGANNEQFF

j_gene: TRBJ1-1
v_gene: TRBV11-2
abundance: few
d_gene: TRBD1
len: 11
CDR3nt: TGTGCCAGCAGCTCGACAGGGAAAGCTTTCTTT
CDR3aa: CASSSTGKAFF

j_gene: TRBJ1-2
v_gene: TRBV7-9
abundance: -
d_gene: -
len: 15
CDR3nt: TGTGCCGTCTTGTCCAGAGGGGGTCTGCTAGGAGGCTACACCTTC
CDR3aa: CAVLSRGGLLGGYTF

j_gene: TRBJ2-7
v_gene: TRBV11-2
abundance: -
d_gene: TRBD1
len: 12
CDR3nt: TGTGCCAGCAGCTTTACAGGGGACGAGCAGTACTTC
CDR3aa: CASSFTGDEQYF

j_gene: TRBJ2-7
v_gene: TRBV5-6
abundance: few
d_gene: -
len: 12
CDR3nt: TGTGCCAGCAGCTTGAGGGGATACGAGCAGTACTTC
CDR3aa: CASSLRGYEQYF

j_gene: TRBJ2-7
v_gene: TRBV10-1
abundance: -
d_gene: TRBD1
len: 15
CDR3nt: TGCGCCAGCAGCGACGGGACAGGGGGCCGGTACGAGCAGTACTTC
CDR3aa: CASSDGTGGRYEQYF

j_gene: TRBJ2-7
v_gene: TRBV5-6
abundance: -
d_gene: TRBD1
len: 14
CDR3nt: TGTGCCAGCAGCTTGGTACAGGGGGGTTACGAGCAGTACTTC
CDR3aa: CASSLVQGGYEQYF

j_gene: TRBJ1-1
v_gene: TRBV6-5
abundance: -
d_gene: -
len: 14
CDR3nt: TGTGCCAGCAGTAAAGCGACCCCGGGACAACGCGCTTTCTTT
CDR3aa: CASSKATPGQRAFF

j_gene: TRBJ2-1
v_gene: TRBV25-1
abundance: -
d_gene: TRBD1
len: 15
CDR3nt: TGTGCCAGCAGTGATTCCCGGACAGGGTACAATGAGCAGTTCTTC
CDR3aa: CASSDSRTGYNEQFF

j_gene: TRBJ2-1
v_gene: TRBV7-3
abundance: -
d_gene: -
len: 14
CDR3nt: TGTGCCAGCAGCTTGGTACCAGCTGAGGATGAGCAGTTCTTC
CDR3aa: CASSLVPAEDEQFF